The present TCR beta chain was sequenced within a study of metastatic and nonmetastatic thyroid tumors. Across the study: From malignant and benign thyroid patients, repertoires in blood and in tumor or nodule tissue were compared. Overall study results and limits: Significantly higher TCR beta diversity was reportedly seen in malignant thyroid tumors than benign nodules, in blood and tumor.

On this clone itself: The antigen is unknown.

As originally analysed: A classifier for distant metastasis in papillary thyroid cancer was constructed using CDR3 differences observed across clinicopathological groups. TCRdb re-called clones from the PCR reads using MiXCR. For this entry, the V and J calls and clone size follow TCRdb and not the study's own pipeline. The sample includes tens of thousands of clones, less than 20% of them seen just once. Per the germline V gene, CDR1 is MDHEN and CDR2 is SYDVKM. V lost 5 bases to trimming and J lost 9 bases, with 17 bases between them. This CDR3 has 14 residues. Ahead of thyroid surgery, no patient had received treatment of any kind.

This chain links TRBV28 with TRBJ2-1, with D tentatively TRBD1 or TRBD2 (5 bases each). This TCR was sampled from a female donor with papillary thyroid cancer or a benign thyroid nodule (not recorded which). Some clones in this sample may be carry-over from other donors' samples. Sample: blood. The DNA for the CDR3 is TGTGCCAGCAGTGATGTGGGGGTTTTGGTTGAGCAGTTCTTC. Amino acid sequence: CASSDVGVLVEQFF.